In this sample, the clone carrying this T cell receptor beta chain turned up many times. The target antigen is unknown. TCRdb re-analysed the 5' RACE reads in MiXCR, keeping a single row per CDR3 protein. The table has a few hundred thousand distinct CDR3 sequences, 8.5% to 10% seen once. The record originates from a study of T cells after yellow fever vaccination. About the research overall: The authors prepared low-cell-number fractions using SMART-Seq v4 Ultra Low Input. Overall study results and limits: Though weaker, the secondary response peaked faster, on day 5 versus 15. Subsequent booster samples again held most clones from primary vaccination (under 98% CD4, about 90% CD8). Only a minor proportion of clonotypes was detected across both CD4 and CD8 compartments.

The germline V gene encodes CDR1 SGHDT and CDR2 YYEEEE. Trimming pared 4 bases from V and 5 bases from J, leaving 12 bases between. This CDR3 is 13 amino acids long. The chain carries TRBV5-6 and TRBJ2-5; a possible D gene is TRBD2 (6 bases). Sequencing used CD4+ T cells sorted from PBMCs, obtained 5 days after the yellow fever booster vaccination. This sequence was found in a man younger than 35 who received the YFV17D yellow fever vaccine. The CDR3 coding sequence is TGTGCCAGCAGCCTGCGGGGTTCGGAGACCCAGTACTTC. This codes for CASSLRGSETQYF. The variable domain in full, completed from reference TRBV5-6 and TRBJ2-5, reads DAGVTQSPTHLIKTRGQQVTLRCSPKSGHDTVSWYQQALGQGPQFIFQYYEEEERQRGNFPDRFSGHQFPNYSSELNVNALLLGDSALYLCASSLRGSETQYFGPGTRLLVL.